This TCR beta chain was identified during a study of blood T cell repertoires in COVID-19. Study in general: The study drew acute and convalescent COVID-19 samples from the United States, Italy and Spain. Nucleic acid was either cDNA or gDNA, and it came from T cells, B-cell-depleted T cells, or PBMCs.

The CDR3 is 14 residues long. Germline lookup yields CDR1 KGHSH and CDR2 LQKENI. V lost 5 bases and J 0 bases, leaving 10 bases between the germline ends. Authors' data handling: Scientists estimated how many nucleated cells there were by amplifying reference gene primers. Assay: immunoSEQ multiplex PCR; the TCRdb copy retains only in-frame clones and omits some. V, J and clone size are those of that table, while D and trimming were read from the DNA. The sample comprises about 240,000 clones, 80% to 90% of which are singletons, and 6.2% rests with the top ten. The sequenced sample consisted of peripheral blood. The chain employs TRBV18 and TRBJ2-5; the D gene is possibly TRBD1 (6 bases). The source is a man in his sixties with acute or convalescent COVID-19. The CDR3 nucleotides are TGTGCCAGCTCAGGGCAGGGGTACCAAGAGACCCAGTACTTC. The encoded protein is CASSGQGYQETQYF.